Shown below are 20 T cell receptor beta chains from a single sample sequenced in a study of shared clonotypes between healthy human individuals. Only in-frame clones appear in the TCRdb table, and some are missing; sequencing was by immunoSEQ multiplex PCR. This sample has hundreds of thousands of clones, with roughly 72% found just once. Material for sequencing was memory CD4+ T cells sorted from blood. Subset here: CD45RA-negative fraction. These receptors were taken from a woman aged 25 to 45 in good health.

V is TRBV18 and J is TRBJ2-7, with D tentatively TRBD2 (6 bases). Per germline, CDR1 KGHSH and CDR2 LQKENI. There are 13 residues in the CDR3. Trimming stripped 4 bases from V and 0 bases from J, with 7 bases between. This CDR3 reads CASSRGNSYEQYF. In nucleotides, the CDR3 is TGTGCCAGCTCACGCGGGAACTCCTACGAGCAGTACTTC. The full variable domain, completed using reference TRBV18 and TRBJ2-7, is NAGVMQNPRHLVRRRGQEARLRCSPMKGHSHVYWYRQLPEEGLKFMVYLQKENIIDESGMPKERFSAEFPKEGPSILRIQQVVRGDSAAYFCASSRGNSYEQYFGPGTRLTVT.

This clone has only a few counts. The chain is built from TRBV5-1 and TRBJ1-5, with unresolved D. The CDR3 contains 15 residues. Germline V CDR1 and CDR2: SGHRS, YFSETQ. V lost 0 bases and J 3 bases, leaving 10 bases between the germline ends. The chain's CDR3 is CASSLDGPPNQPQHF. The DNA for the CDR3 is TGCGCCAGCAGCTTGGATGGACCCCCCAATCAGCCCCAGCATTTT.

This chain uses TRBV5-1 with TRBJ2-1, with unresolved D. The V gene lost 4 bases and the J gene lost 3 bases, with 11 bases spanning the gap. The CDR3 runs to 14 residues. From germline, CDR1 is SGHRS and CDR2 YFSETQ. CDR3 amino acids: CASSIGLLYNEQFF. The DNA of the CDR3 is TGCGCCAGCAGCATAGGGCTGCTCTACAATGAGCAGTTCTTC.

The chain couples TRBV28 to TRBJ2-7, with no clear D. V was clipped by 8 bases and J by 2 bases, with 16 bases between them. The germline CDR1 and CDR2 sequences are MDHEN and SYDVKM. This CDR3 is built from 14 residues. The CDR3 nucleotides are TGTGCCAGCGAGCAAAACCGGATTACCTACGAGCAGTACTTC. Translated, it gives CASEQNRITYEQYF.

Turning to this clone: The sample holds other DNA sequences that translate to the same CDR3. The V gene is TRBV18, the J gene TRBJ2-7; either TRBD1 or TRBD2 may supply D (5 bases each). CDR1 and CDR2 from the germline V gene are KGHSH and LQKENI. Trimming took off 5 bases at V and 2 bases at J, with 10 bases between the two ends. The CDR3 has 13 residues. The CDR3 is CASSGQGAYEQYF. The DNA of the CDR3 is TGTGCCAGCTCAGGTCAGGGAGCCTACGAGCAGTACTTC.

The chain joins TRBV2 to TRBJ2-1; 8 nucleotides agree with TRBD2. Germline CDR1 reads SNHLY; CDR2 reads FYNNEI. The V and J ends lost 5 bases and 9 bases, in that order; junction bases with no gene match: 15. The CDR3 totals 16 residues. The CDR3 bases are TGTGCCAGCAGTTCCCGATCGGGACTAGGGGAGTCTGAGCAGTTCTTC. Protein sequence: CASSSRSGLGESEQFF.

The chain carries TRBV2 and TRBJ2-3; D might be TRBD2 (6 bases). Trimming removed 6 bases from V and 1 base from J, with 11 bases in between. There are 14 residues in the CDR3. CDR1 and CDR2 from the germline V gene are SNHLY and FYNNEI. DNA of the CDR3: TGTGCCAGCAGAGGAGGGTTGGGCACAGATACGCAGTATTTT. It codes for CASRGGLGTDTQYF.

J is TRBJ1-1 and V is TRBV10-1, with 7 bases identical to TRBD1. The J segment lost 5 bases and the V segment lost 1 base, leaving 4 bases of the junction unmatched. The CDR3 sequence is 14 residues long. CDR1 and CDR2 (germline): WNHNN, SYGVQD (reference sequence). The CDR3 DNA reads as TGCGCCAGCAGTGAGTACGACAGGGATACTGAAGCTTTCTTT. The encoded protein is CASSEYDRDTEAFF.

The rearrangement uses TRBV11-2 and TRBJ2-7; 12 bases line up with TRBD2. The J segment lost 2 bases and the V segment lost 4 bases, leaving 3 bases of the junction unmatched. The CDR3 spans 15 residues. CDR1 SGHAT and CDR2 FQNNGV come from the germline V gene. The chain's CDR3 is CASSSGLAGTYEQYF. The DNA for the CDR3 is TGTGCCAGCAGCTCTGGACTAGCGGGAACCTACGAGCAGTACTTC. Full variable domain (outside the CDR3, taken from reference TRBV11-2 and TRBJ2-7): EAGVAQSPRYKIIEKRQSVAFWCNPISGHATLYWYQQILGQGPKLLIQFQNNGVVDDSQLPKDRFSAERLKGVDSTLKIQPAKLEDSAVYLCASSSGLAGTYEQYFGPGTRLTVT.

CDR3: CASSEGTGGTDTQYF. DNA for the CDR3: TGTGCCAGCAGTGAAGGTACAGGGGGCACAGATACGCAGTATTTT. The gene calls are TRBV6-4 and TRBJ2-3; TRBD1 matches at 7 bases. Germline CDR1 and CDR2: MRHNA and SNTAGT. The CDR3 is 15 amino acids. V shed 3 bases and J 1 base; nucleotides not matched to a gene: 4.

V is TRBV19 and J is TRBJ2-6, with D unclear. The CDR3 is 17 residues long. Germline values: CDR1 LNHDA, CDR2 SQIVND (reference sequence). The V end lost 3 bases, the J end lost 2 bases, and 14 bases lay between the germline ends. CDR3 residues: CASSILLGSPGANVLTF. The DNA for the CDR3 is TGTGCCAGTAGTATTCTTCTCGGGTCCCCTGGGGCCAACGTCCTGACTTTC.

The chain couples TRBV28 to TRBJ1-4; D gene uncertain. CDR3 length: 12 amino acids. V shed 6 bases and J shed 8 bases, with 10 bases lying between them. Looked up from germline, CDR1 is MDHEN and CDR2 is SYDVKM. CDR3 region: CASSLQEEKLFF. CDR3 coding DNA: TGTGCCAGCAGCCTCCAAGAAGAAAAACTGTTTTTT.

This clone was counted a single time. The J gene is TRBJ2-7, the V gene TRBV11-2, with TRBD2 matching over 11 bases. From germline, CDR1 is SGHAT and CDR2 FQNNGV. The ends lost 5 bases at V and 3 bases at J; junction bases unmatched: 6. The CDR3 length is 15 residues. Here the CDR3 DNA reads TGTGCCAGCAGCGCCGGGACTAGCGGCTTCTACGAGCAGTACTTC. Protein sequence: CASSAGTSGFYEQYF.

V and J are TRBV6-5 and TRBJ1-2; D is ambiguous. Germline lookup yields CDR1 MNHEY and CDR2 SVGAGI. V was clipped by 4 bases and J by 7 bases, with 10 bases between them. The CDR3 length is 12 residues. The DNA of the CDR3 is TGTGCCAGCAGTTTCCAAGGAGTTGGCTACACCTTC. Translation gives CASSFQGVGYTF.

The chain is built from TRBV6-6 and TRBJ1-3; D remains unclear. The germline CDR1 and CDR2 sequences are MNHNY and SVGAGI (reference sequence). The CDR3 has 12 residues. The V gene lost 7 bases and the J gene lost 4 bases, with 8 bases spanning the gap. The DNA of the CDR3 is TGTGCCAGCACTCCAACAGGAAACACCATATATTTT. Translated: CASTPTGNTIYF.

The V gene is TRBV5-6, the J gene TRBJ2-6; 8 bases match TRBD1. The CDR3 has 17 amino acids. Germline V gene lookup returns CDR1 SGHDT and CDR2 YYEEEE. With 7 bases clipped from V and 0 bases from J, the junction kept 9 bases outside the gene matches. The chain's CDR3 is CASDRTGRFSGANVLTF. In DNA, the CDR3 is TGTGCCAGCGATAGGACAGGGCGATTCTCTGGGGCCAACGTCCTGACTTTC.

The chain couples TRBV21-1 to TRBJ1-2. TRBV21-1 has pseudogene status. CDR3 length equals 14 residues. CDR3 sequence (DNA): TGTGCCAGCAGCAAAGCCCGACCAAACTATGGCTACACCTTC. It yields the protein CASSKARPNYGYTF.

V and J are TRBV9 and TRBJ2-7; TRBD1 matches at 11 bases. CDR3 size: 14 residues. With V trimmed by 4 bases and J by 2 bases, 2 bases remained unmatched. Germline CDR1 is SGDLS and CDR2 is YYNGEE. CDR3 DNA sequence: TGTGCCAGCAGCAAGGGACAGGGGGCCTACGAGCAGTACTTC. Its translation: CASSKGQGAYEQYF.

This chain links TRBV7-2 with TRBJ2-1; TRBD2 matches at 9 bases. Losses at the gene ends were 6 bases for V and 2 bases for J; bases not matched to a gene: 5. The CDR3 loop spans 15 amino acids. Germline loops: CDR1 SGHTA, CDR2 FQGNSA. CDR3 protein: CASRLSGSTYNEQFF. The CDR3 bases are TGTGCCAGCAGACTTAGCGGGAGTACCTACAATGAGCAGTTCTTC.

This clone came up many times. The V gene is TRBV10-3, the J gene TRBJ2-7; 10 bases are shared with TRBD2. The V gene end was trimmed by 2 bases and the J gene end by 12 bases; junction bases not matched to a gene: 16. This CDR3 has 16 residues. Germline-derived CDR1 and CDR2 are ENHRY and SYGVKD. The CDR3 coding sequence is TGTGCCATCAGTGAGCCGGGCGGGGGTAGCGGGAGGAGTAGGTACTTC. Its translation: CAISEPGGGSGRSRYF.